This TCR beta chain was sequenced in a study of T cells in women clearing cervical HPV infection. HPV was found by MY09/MY11 PCR and dot-blot genotyping. Points on this clone: Its antigen is unknown. With the read ending 3 residues before the CDR3 end, the germline J gene is used to fill in that end.

Using immunoSEQ multiplex PCR, the repertoire was profiled, and TCRdb retains in-frame clones only, with some absent. Recorded for this sample: some 37,000 clones. Whole-study results and caveats: T-cell numbers per sample were unknown and may explain richness differences.

Trimming took 5 bases from V and 1 from J; bases not matched to a gene: 8. Looked up from germline, CDR1 is SGHVS and CDR2 is FQNEAQ. This CDR3 comprises 16 residues. The rearrangement links TRBV7-8 to TRBJ1-5, with 7 bases fitting TRBD1. Material for sequencing was blood buffy coat. The clonotype originates from a woman aged 18-70 years with a cervical HPV16 infection that either progressed to CIN3+ or cleared (not recorded which). The CDR3 spells CASSPLRGVSNQPQHF. The part of the CDR3 DNA that was read is TGTGCCAGCAGCCCCCTCAGGGGGGTAAGCAATCAGCCC.